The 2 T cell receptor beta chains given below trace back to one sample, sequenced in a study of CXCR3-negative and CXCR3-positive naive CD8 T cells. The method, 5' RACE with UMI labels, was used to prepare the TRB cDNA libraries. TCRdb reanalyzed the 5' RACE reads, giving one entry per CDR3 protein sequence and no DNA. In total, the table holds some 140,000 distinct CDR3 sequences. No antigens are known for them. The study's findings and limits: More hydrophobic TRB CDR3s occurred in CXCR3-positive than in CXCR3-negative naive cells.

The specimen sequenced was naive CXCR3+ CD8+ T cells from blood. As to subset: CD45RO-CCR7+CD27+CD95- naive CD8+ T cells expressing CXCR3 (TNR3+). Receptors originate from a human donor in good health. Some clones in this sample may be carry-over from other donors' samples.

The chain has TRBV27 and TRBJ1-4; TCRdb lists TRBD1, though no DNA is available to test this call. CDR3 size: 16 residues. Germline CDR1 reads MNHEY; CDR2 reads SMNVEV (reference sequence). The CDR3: CASSALIQGAGEKLFF.

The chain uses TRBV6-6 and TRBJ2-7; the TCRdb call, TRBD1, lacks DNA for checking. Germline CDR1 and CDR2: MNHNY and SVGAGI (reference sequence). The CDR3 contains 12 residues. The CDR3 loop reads CATGAGVYEQYF.